The next 21 T cell receptor beta chains were all read from a single sample in a study of T cell repertoires and HLA-DP antigens. TCRdb keeps only in-frame clones here, not all; method: immunoSEQ multiplex PCR. This table holds approximately 73,000 clones, 80% found once. The antigens these receptors bind are not known. Sequencing input: CD4+ T cells from PBMCs. These receptors all stem from a man in his 60s in good health and CMV-seronegative.

This sequence joins TRBV6-5 and TRBJ2-5, with D possibly TRBD2 on 5 matching bases. Deletions cut 0 bases from V and 4 bases from J, with 6 bases between. The CDR3 loop spans 13 amino acids. Germline CDR1 MNHEY, CDR2 SVGAGI. The CDR3, as DNA: TGTGCCAGCAGTTACTCGGAGGCAGAGACCCAGTACTTC. Amino acids: CASSYSEAETQYF.

V is TRBV6-6 and J is TRBJ2-4, with 8 bases fitting TRBD2. Trimming took 10 bases from V and 3 from J; bases not matched to a gene: 11. CDR1 and CDR2 from the germline V gene are MNHNY and SVGAGI (reference sequence). The CDR3 length is 15 residues. The CDR3 coding sequence is TGTGCCAAGGAAAGCGGGAGCTCCGTCAAAAACATTCAGTACTTC. Its translation: CAKESGSSVKNIQYF.

J is TRBJ2-7 and V is TRBV28; 8 bases align to TRBD1. V lost 5 bases to trimming and J lost 5 bases; unmatched junction nucleotides: 20. The germline gives CDR1 MDHEN, CDR2 SYDVKM. CDR3 length: 18 residues. The CDR3 protein is CASSISKGLGTGLDEQYF. The CDR3 DNA is TGTGCCAGCAGTATATCAAAGGGTTTGGGGACAGGTCTTGACGAGCAGTACTTC.

This clone was counted a few times. The chain links TRBV10-3 to TRBJ1-1, with 7 nucleotides matching TRBD1. Looked up from germline, CDR1 is ENHRY and CDR2 is SYGVKD. CDR3 length: 15 amino acids. V shed 4 bases and J 3 bases; nucleotides not matched to a gene: 8. The CDR3 DNA sequence: TGTGCCATCAGTGCAACCGGGACAGCCGACACTGAAGCTTTCTTT. Translated, it gives CAISATGTADTEAFF.

This clone was counted between two and nine times. The CDR3 nucleotides are TGTGCCAGCTCACCACCGCATACGGGGCCAGGCTATGGCTACACCTTC. Residues: CASSPPHTGPGYGYTF. The V call is TRBV18, the J call TRBJ1-2; D perhaps matches TRBD1 (5 bases). Germline V gives CDR1 KGHSH, CDR2 LQKENI. CDR3 length equals 16 residues. The germline V and J ends were trimmed by 0 bases and 4 bases, with 15 bases remaining between them.

The chain joins TRBV6-6 to TRBJ1-2, with unresolved D. Germline V CDR1 and CDR2: MNHNY, SVGAGI (reference sequence). The CDR3 is 14 residues long. V lost 4 bases, J lost 1 base, and 10 bases lay in between. The CDR3 protein is CASSSHGLNYGYTF. CDR3 bases: TGTGCCAGCAGTTCCCATGGGCTTAACTATGGCTACACCTTC.

This chain connects TRBV7-6 to TRBJ1-3; D not certain. The V gene's germline CDR1 is SGHVS and CDR2 FNYEAQ. This CDR3 region has 13 residues. Deletions cut 5 bases from V and 4 bases from J, with 9 bases between. CDR3 DNA: TGTGCCAGCAGCCGCGACCCGGGAAACACCATATATTTT. This translates into CASSRDPGNTIYF.

This clone was seen once. The chain joins TRBV5-5 to TRBJ1-3; D unclear. Germline lookup yields CDR1 SGHKS and CDR2 YYEKEE (reference sequence). CDR3 length: 15 amino acids. V shed 3 bases and J shed 4 bases, with 14 bases lying between them. The CDR3 nucleotides read TGTGCCAGCAGCTATGGAGGCCGCGAGGGAAACACCATATATTTT. It yields the protein CASSYGGREGNTIYF.

This chain links TRBV28 with TRBJ2-7; possible D gene TRBD2, 6 bases. Trimming pared 8 bases from V and 0 bases from J, leaving 14 bases between. CDR1 and CDR2 from the germline V gene are MDHEN and SYDVKM. The CDR3 contains 14 residues. The CDR3 loop is CASGGRLPSYEQYF. The CDR3 nucleotides are TGTGCCAGCGGAGGGAGGTTGCCCTCCTACGAGCAGTACTTC.

Of note for this clone: A junction boundary mismatches the germline segment, possibly from a read error. This chain joins TRBV7-2 and TRBJ1-1; D remains unclear. This CDR3 is 12 amino acids long. Germline V gene lookup returns CDR1 SGHTA and CDR2 FQGNSA. CDR3 DNA sequence: TGTGCCAGCAGCTTAGTCGCTGGGAACTACCTTTTT. Protein product: CASSLVAGNYLF.

The V and J genes are TRBV18 and TRBJ1-5; possible D gene TRBD1, 5 bases. Germline V CDR1 and CDR2: KGHSH, LQKENI. This CDR3 is 14 amino acids long. V gave up 3 bases and J gave up 4 bases, with 10 bases separating them. The CDR3 here is CASSPSGDNQPQHF. DNA of the CDR3: TGTGCCAGCTCACCTTCGGGGGATAATCAGCCCCAGCATTTT.

The chain joins TRBV5-4 to TRBJ2-5; D might be TRBD2 (5 bases). Germline values: CDR1 SGHNT, CDR2 YYREEE (reference sequence). V gave up 0 bases and J gave up 5 bases, with 11 bases separating them. This CDR3 is built from 14 residues. The DNA for the CDR3 is TGTGCCAGCAGCTTGGAGGGTAGAGGGGAGACCCAGTACTTC. Protein sequence: CASSLEGRGETQYF.

J is TRBJ1-4 and V is TRBV7-6; D gene uncertain. The germline V gene encodes CDR1 SGHVS and CDR2 FNYEAQ. The germline V and J ends were trimmed by 3 bases and 0 bases, with 5 bases remaining between them. The CDR3 is made up of 14 amino acids. The CDR3 DNA reads TGTGCCAGCAGCTTCAGAGCAACTAATGAAAAACTGTTTTTT. Protein: CASSFRATNEKLFF.

This CDR3 is CASSLGPPSGGLYEQYF. CDR3 bases: TGTGCCAGCAGCTTGGGGCCACCTAGCGGGGGCCTCTACGAGCAGTACTTC. This sequence joins TRBV5-5 and TRBJ2-7; 10 nucleotides line up with TRBD2. The CDR3 runs to 17 residues. V lost 0 bases to trimming and J lost 3 bases; unmatched junction nucleotides: 9. The germline V gene has CDR1 SGHKS and CDR2 YYEKEE (reference sequence).

The gene calls are TRBV10-3 and TRBJ1-2; maybe TRBD1 (6 bases). V was shortened by 0 bases and J by 8 bases, with 13 bases between the two germline ends. The CDR3 is 14 amino acids. The V gene's germline CDR1 is ENHRY and CDR2 SYGVKD. This CDR3 reads CAISESNREGGYTF. Here the CDR3 DNA reads TGTGCCATCAGTGAGTCGAACAGGGAGGGAGGCTACACCTTC.

This chain joins TRBV25-1 and TRBJ1-6; tentative D call: TRBD1 (5 bases). Trimming pared 6 bases from V and 11 bases from J, leaving 20 bases between. The CDR3 is 15 residues long. The germline gives CDR1 MGHDK, CDR2 SYGVNS. CDR3 coding DNA: TGTGCCAGCAGCCACTCCAGGGAGGAGATTACACCCCTCCACTTT. It specifies CASSHSREEITPLHF.

V gene TRBV11-2 combines with J gene TRBJ2-1, with TRBD1 as a possible D gene (6 bases). The CDR3 spans 14 residues. Germline V gene lookup returns CDR1 SGHAT and CDR2 FQNNGV. The V end lost 5 bases, the J end lost 7 bases, and 15 bases lay between the germline ends. As DNA, the CDR3 is TGTGCCAGCAGCCCAGGGGTCCGAGTGAATGAGCAGTTCTTC. Protein: CASSPGVRVNEQFF.

The chain is built from TRBV30 and TRBJ1-1, with D possibly being TRBD1 (5 bases). Trimming took 3 bases from V and 4 from J, leaving 12 bases between them. CDR1 and CDR2 (germline): GTSNPN, SVGIG (reference sequence). CDR3 length: 13 residues. CDR3 amino acids: CAWRTGGGTEAFF. The CDR3, as DNA: TGTGCCTGGAGAACAGGTGGGGGCACTGAAGCTTTCTTT.

The genes are TRBV6-1 and TRBJ2-5; D might be TRBD2 (6 bases). The germline V gene has CDR1 MNHNS and CDR2 SASEGT. The CDR3 runs to 16 residues. Trimming removed 2 bases at V and 4 bases at J, with 17 bases between. In DNA, the CDR3 is TGTGCCAGCAGTGAATTCCGTGGAGGGAGTGCAGAGACCCAGTACTTC. The encoded protein is CASSEFRGGSAETQYF.

V gene TRBV2 combines with J gene TRBJ2-3, with D possibly matching TRBD2 (7 bases). V lost 3 bases and J lost 4, with 14 bases in between. This CDR3 comprises 15 residues. Germline values: CDR1 SNHLY, CDR2 FYNNEI. CDR3 protein: CASSEAGAVADTQYF. The CDR3 bases are TGTGCCAGCAGTGAGGCGGGGGCGGTGGCAGATACGCAGTATTTT.

The gene calls are TRBV14 and TRBJ2-3; the match to TRBD1 covers 12 bases. The CDR3 contains 14 residues. From germline, CDR1 is SGHDN and CDR2 FVKESK. V lost 4 bases, J lost 6 bases, and 2 bases stayed unmatched. CDR3 residues: CASSRDRGPDTQYF. Here the CDR3 DNA reads TGTGCCAGCAGCCGGGACAGGGGGCCCGATACGCAGTATTTT.